The source of this T cell receptor (beta chain) is a study of cytomegalovirus exposure and HLA in healthy donors. 60 Vbeta and 13 Jbeta primers were used in PCR. Per the authors' pipeline: A later analysis tallied some 80 million unique TCR beta chains, roughly 11 million of them shared. Libraries were prepared by immunoSEQ multiplex PCR; TCRdb keeps only in-frame clonotypes and omits some of them. V and J calls and clone size follow that table, whereas D and trimming were derived from the DNA. The sample has roughly 160,000 clones, roughly 76% seen once; the top ten hold roughly 13%. Study-level findings and limits: In an earlier analysis, productive rearrangement rates for most beta V segments clustered near 87% or 30%. Across all donors, roughly uniform sequencing depth was an assumption of the presence/absence analyses.

Germline-derived CDR1 and CDR2 are SEHNR and FQNEAQ (reference sequence). Unmatched junction bases numbered 3, after V lost 1 base and J lost 6 bases. The CDR3 length is 15 residues. About this clone itself: The antigen is unknown.

Sequencing was done on a sample of PBMCs. The chain has TRBV7-9 and TRBJ2-1; 10 nucleotides agree with TRBD1. The sequence was obtained from a woman aged 45-60 years in good health and CMV-seronegative. The CDR3, as DNA: TGTGCCAGCAGCTTAGGAGACAGGGGGCGCAATGAGCAGTTCTTC. Its protein is CASSLGDRGRNEQFF.